This T cell receptor (beta chain) was recovered during a study of cytomegalovirus exposure and HLA in healthy donors. Study-level results: Specific recognition of CMV antigens was confirmed in vitro for a few chains (all CMV-associated). Presence/absence analysis assumed near-uniform sequencing depth across donors. What a later analysis reportedly showed was that an Asian-associated ancestry cluster had fewer N-insertions than the approximately 700-donor mean.

Researchers ran the PCR with 60 Vbeta and 13 Jbeta primers. Repertoires were generated with immunoSEQ multiplex PCR, while TCRdb's copy carries only in-frame clones and drops some. The table has about 150,000 clones, 65% to 90% seen once. About this clone itself: What it binds is not known.

Germline values: CDR1 MNHNY, CDR2 SVGAGI (reference sequence). V was clipped by 2 bases and J by 3 bases, with 11 bases between them. The CDR3 contains 14 residues. The sequencing sample was made of PBMCs. The V call is TRBV6-6, the J call TRBJ2-7; D is possibly TRBD2 (5 bases). The sequence came from a woman under 30 in good health and CMV-seronegative. The CDR3 here is CASSYGLALYEQYF. CDR3 sequence (DNA): TGTGCCAGCAGTTACGGCCTAGCCCTCTACGAGCAGTACTTC.